This TCR beta chain derives from a study of blood T cells in healthy people across ages. Study background: In model experiments, template switching was able to capture about one barcoded beta molecule for every two T cells that were present.

Overall study findings and caveats: PBMC samples, being unsorted, prevented any conclusive comparison of naive and antigen-experienced cells.

PCR was performed a second time for about 7 to 12 cycles using a sample-barcoded 5' primer and a J-beta primer mix. TCRdb reanalysed the 5' RACE reads using MiXCR and keeps one entry per CDR3 protein. The data hold hundreds of thousands of distinct CDR3 sequences, with approximately 67% observed a single time. The CDR3 contains 14 residues. Per the germline V gene, CDR1 is LGHDT and CDR2 is YNNKEL (reference sequence). The V segment lost 2 bases and the J segment 12 bases; nucleotides outside the gene matches: 10. This clonotype was recorded a few times. Its antigen is as yet unknown. The sample providers were healthy Caucasian people from Russia, aged roughly 6 to 90.

The sequencing sample was made of blood. The source of this sequence is a man younger than 45 in good health. The V call is TRBV3-1, the J call TRBJ2-7, with 10 bases matching TRBD2. The CDR3 DNA reads TGTGCCAGCAGCCAATTTTCTAGCGGGGGTGCTCGGTACTTC. Protein sequence: CASSQFSSGGARYF.